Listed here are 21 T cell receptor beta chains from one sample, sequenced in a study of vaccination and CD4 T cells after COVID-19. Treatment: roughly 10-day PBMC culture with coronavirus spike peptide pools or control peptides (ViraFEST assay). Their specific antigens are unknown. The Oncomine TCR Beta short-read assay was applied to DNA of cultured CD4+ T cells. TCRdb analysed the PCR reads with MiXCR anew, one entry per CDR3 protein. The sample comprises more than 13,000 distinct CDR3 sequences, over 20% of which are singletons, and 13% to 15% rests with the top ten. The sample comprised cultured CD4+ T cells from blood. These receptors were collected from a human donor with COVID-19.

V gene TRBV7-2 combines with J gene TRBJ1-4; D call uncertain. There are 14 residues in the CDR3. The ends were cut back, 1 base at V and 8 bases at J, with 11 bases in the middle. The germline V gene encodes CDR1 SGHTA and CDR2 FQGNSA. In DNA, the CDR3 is TGTGCCAGCAGCTTAGGGGGAGGAAGGGAAAAACTGTTTTTT. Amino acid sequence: CASSLGGGREKLFF.

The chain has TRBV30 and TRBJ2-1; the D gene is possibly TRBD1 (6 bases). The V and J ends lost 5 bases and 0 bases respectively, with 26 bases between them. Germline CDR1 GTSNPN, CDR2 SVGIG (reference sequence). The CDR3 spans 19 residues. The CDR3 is CAWSRALTGYMSSYNEQFF. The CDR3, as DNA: TGTGCCTGGTCAAGGGCCCTGACAGGTTATATGAGCTCCTACAATGAGCAGTTCTTC.

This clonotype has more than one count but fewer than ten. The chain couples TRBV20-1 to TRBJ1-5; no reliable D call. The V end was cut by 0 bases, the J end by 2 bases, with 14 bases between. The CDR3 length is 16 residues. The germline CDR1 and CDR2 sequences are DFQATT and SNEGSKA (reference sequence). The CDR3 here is CSARDRLGNGNQPQHF. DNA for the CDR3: TGCAGTGCTAGAGACCGGCTTGGGAATGGCAATCAGCCCCAGCATTTT.

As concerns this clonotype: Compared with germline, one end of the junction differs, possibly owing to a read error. CDR3 nucleotides: TGTACCAGCAGCAATCGAGGGAGGTCTGGGGCCAACGTCCTGACTTTC. Encoded protein: CTSSNRGRSGANVLTF. The chain links TRBV27 to TRBJ2-6; weak D call: TRBD2 (6 bases). CDR3 size: 16 residues. Germline lookup yields CDR1 MNHEY and CDR2 SMNVEV (reference sequence).

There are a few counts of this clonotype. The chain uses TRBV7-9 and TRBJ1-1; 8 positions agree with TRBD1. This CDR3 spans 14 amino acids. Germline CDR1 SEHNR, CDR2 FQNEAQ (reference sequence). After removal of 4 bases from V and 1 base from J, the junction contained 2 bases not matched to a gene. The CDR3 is CASSWTGTNTEAFF. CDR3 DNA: TGTGCCAGCAGCTGGACAGGGACGAACACTGAAGCTTTCTTT.

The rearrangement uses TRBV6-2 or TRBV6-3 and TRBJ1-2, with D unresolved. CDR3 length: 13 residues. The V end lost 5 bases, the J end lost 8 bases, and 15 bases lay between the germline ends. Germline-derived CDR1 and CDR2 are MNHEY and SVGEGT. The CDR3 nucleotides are TGTGCCAGCAGTAGTGGCGTAGTCTCCGGCTACACCTTC. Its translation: CASSSGVVSGYTF.

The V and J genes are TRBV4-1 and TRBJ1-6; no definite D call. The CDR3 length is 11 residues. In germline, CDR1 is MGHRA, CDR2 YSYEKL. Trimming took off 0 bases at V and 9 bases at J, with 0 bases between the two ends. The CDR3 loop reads CASSQDSPLHF. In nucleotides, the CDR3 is TGCGCCAGCAGCCAAGATTCACCCCTCCACTTT.

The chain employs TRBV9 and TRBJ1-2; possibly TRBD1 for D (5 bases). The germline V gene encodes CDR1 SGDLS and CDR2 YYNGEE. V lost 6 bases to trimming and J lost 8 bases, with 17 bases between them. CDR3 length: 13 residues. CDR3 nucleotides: TGTGCCAGCACCTCGAGGGACGCTTCGGGCTACACCTTC. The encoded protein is CASTSRDASGYTF. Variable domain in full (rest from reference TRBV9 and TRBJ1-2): DSGVTQTPKHLITATGQRVTLRCSPRSGDLSVYWYQQSLDQGLQFLIQYYNGEERAKGNILERFSAQQFPDLHSELNLSSLELGDSALYFCASTSRDASGYTFGSGTRLTVV.

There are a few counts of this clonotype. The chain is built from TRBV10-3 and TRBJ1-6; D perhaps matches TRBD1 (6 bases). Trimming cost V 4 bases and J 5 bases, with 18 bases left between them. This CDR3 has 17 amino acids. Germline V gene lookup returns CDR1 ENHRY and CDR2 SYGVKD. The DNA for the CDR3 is TGTGCCATCAGTGGCTACCAGGGGCGGAAAAATAATTCACCCCTCCACTTT. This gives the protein CAISGYQGRKNNSPLHF.

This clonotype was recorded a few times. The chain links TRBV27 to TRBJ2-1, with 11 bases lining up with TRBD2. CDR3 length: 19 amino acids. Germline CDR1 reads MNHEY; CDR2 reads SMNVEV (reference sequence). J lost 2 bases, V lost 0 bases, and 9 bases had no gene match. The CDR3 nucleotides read TGTGCCAGCAGTTTATCGAGGCTAGCGGGGGGCTTTCCCTACAATGAGCAGTTCTTC. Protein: CASSLSRLAGGFPYNEQFF.

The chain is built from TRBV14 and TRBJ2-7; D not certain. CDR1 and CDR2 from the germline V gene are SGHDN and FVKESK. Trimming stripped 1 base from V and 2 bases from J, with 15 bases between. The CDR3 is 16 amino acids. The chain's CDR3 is CASSQGPTGGAYEQYF. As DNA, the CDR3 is TGTGCCAGCAGCCAAGGGCCAACGGGCGGAGCCTACGAGCAGTACTTC.

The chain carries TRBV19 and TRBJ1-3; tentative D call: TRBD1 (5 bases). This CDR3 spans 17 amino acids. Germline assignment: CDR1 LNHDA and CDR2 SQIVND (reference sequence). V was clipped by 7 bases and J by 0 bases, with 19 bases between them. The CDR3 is CASTLTTGRSSGNTIYF. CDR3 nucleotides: TGTGCCAGTACTCTCACGACGGGACGGAGCTCTGGAAACACCATATATTTT.

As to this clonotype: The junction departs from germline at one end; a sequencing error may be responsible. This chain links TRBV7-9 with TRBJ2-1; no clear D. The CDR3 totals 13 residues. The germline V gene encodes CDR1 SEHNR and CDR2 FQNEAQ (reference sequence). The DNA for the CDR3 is TGTGCCGGCAGTCTTTCTGCCGGCGATGAGCAGTTCTTC. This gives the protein CAGSLSAGDEQFF.

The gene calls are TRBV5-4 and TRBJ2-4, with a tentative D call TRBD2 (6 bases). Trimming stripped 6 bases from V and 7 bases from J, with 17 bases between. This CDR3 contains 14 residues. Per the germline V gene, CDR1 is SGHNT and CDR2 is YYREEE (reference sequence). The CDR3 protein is CASTMEGQQNIQYF. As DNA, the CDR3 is TGTGCCAGCACCATGGAGGGTCAGCAGAACATTCAGTACTTC.

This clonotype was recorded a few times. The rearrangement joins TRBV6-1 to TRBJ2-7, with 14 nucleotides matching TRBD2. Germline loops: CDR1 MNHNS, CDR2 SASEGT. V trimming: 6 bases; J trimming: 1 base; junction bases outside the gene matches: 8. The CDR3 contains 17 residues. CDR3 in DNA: TGTGCCAGCAGACCCCCGACTAGCGGGGGGGGTTCCTACGAGCAGTACTTC. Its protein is CASRPPTSGGGSYEQYF.

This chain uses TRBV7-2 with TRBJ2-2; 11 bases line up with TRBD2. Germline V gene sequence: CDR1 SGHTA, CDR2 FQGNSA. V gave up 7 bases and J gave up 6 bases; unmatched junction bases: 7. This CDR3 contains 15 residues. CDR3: CASTFSGGAAGELFF. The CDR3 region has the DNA TGTGCCAGCACCTTTAGCGGGGGGGCCGCCGGGGAGCTGTTTTTT.

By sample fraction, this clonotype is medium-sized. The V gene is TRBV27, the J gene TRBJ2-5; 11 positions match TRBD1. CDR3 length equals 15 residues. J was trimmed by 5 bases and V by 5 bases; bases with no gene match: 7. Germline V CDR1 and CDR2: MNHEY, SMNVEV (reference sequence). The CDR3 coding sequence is TGTGCCAGCAGTATCGGACAGGGGGCTGGTGAGACCCAGTACTTC. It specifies CASSIGQGAGETQYF.

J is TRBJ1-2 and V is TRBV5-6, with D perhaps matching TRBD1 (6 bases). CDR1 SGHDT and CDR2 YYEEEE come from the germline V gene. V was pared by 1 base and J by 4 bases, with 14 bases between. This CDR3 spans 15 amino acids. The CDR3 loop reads CASSLLRGGTYGYTF. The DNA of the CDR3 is TGTGCCAGCAGCTTGTTGAGGGGGGGGACCTATGGCTACACCTTC.

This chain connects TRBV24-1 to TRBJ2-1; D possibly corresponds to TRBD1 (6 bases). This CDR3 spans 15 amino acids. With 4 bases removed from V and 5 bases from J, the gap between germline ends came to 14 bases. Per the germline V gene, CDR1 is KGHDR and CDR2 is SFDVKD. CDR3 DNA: TGTGCCACCAGTGACCCGGCGAGGGGGAACAATGAGCAGTTCTTC. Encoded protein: CATSDPARGNNEQFF.

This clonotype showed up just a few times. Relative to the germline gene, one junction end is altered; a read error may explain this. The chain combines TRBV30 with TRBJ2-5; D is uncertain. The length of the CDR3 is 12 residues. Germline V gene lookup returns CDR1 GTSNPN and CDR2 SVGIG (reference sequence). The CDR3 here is CAWILGQGTQYF. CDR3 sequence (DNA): TGTGCCTGGATTCTGGGCCAAGGGACCCAGTACTTC. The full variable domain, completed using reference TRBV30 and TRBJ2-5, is SQTIHQWPATLVQPVGSPLSLECTVEGTSNPNLYWYRQAAGRGLQLLFYSVGIGQISSEVPQNLSASRPQDRQFILSSKKLLLSDSGFYLCAWILGQGTQYFGPGTRLLVL.

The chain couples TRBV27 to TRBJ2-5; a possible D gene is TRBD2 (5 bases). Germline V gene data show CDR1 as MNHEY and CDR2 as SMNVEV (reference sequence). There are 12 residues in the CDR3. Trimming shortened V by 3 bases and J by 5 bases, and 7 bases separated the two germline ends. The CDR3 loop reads CASSFTGETQYF. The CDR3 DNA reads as TGTGCCAGCAGTTTTACGGGGGAGACCCAGTACTTC.